This T cell receptor (beta chain) was sequenced for a study of CXCR3-negative and CXCR3-positive naive CD8 T cells. On the study more broadly: TRB reads totalled about 140 million, about 1.5 +/- 0.3 million per library.

The TRB cDNA libraries were prepared by 5' RACE with UMI labels. Reanalyzing the 5' RACE reads, TCRdb keeps one entry per CDR3 protein, without DNA. The data include about 130,000 distinct CDR3 sequences; the top ten clones carry 0.29%. The CDR3 extends over 11 amino acids. Germline values: CDR1 DFQATT, CDR2 SNEGSKA (reference sequence). About this clonotype: Antigen specificity is unknown.

The study's findings and limits: A higher hydrophobicity marked the TRB CDR3s of CXCR3-positive naive cells versus CXCR3-negative naive cells. High diversity, comparable across both naive subsets, contrasted with much lower diversity in memory CD8+ cells. In naive cells, CXCR3-negative and CXCR3-positive subsets had similar TRBV-TRBJ usage; memory cells differed.

The chain uses TRBV20-1 and TRBJ2-5. The specimen sequenced was naive CXCR3- CD8+ T cells from blood. Subset reported: CD45RO-CCR7+CD27+CD95- naive CD8+ T cells lacking CXCR3 (TNR3-). The clonotype originates from a human donor in good health. Some clones in this sample may be carry-over from other donors' samples. The CDR3 sequence: CSASEEETQYF.